This TCR beta chain emerged from a study of CD4 T cells in relation to SARS-CoV-2 and coronaviruses listed by TCRdb under 2021. Regarding the complete study: The ViraFEST assay cultured PBMCs with antigen for under 11 days, then sequenced TCR beta CDR3s to find antigen-specific clonal expansions. An HIV-1 Nef peptide pool or a no-peptide culture served as the negative reference condition. Using patient-derived lymphoblastoid cell lines, the shared crossreactive spike epitopes were mapped to their HLA restriction. The study assessed, at the TCR clonotype level, memory CD4+ T cell crossreactivity between SARS-CoV-2 and common cold coronavirus spike proteins. The Adaptive Biotechnologies TCR-sequencing kit was used for samples from three pre-COVID donors and for the naive versus memory experiments, whereas the other data were Illumina-based. Expansion assays from other donors in the study were sequenced with a different, Illumina-based TCR-beta assay. Study-level results and caveats: Small numbers of patients and of tested TCRs limited the study. Significantly weaker SARS-CoV-2-driven expansion was shown by crossreactive clones than by monoreactive clones, consistent with antigenic imprinting. In around two thirds of donors, memory CD4+ clonotypes turned up that crossrecognized SARS-CoV-2 and at least one common cold coronavirus spike. No donor contributed both pre-pandemic and post-infection samples, which limited tracing the source of pre-existing responses. Crossreactivity analysis was centred on spike protein, so crossreactivity against other viral proteins was not assessed.

The library was made by the immunoSEQ multiplex PCR assay. Turning to the authors' computational methods: During preprocessing, nonproductive sequences were discarded, as were any CDR3s that did not begin with C, did not end with F or W, or were shorter than 7 amino acids. The MANAFEST web app was used to call antigen-specific clonotypes on the basis of expansion compared with the reference and with other culture wells. A clone was considered positive if significant expansion relative to the reference culture was observed in 2 of 3 replicate wells at an FDR below 0.05. For a clone to be considered positive, significant expansion relative to all other tandem wells and an odds ratio above 5 were also required. CDR3 homology was quantified as pairwise Levenshtein distance, calculated with the stringdist R package after three terminal residues were trimmed from each end. As stored in TCRdb, this immuneACCESS dataset retains in-frame rearrangements with V and J assigned. A fraction of the clones does not appear; measured against another copy, unresolved V genes explain less than half of the discrepancy, and the remainder lacks a known reason. The V and J calls and clone size are taken from that table; D and trimming were inferred from the DNA. The sample records around 26,000 clones, 74% of which are singletons. The biggest ten clones account for roughly 23% of the sample.

Note on this clone: Which antigen it targets is not known. Base qualities are not provided; no much larger clone lies one nucleotide away.

From a lookup of the germline V gene (reference sequence), CDR1 and CDR2 are LNHDA and SQIVND. Spanning cysteine to phenylalanine, the CDR3 consists of 16 amino acids. The kept DNA is CDR3 alone, 48 bases in frame from the first base. From V the trimming removes 2 bases and from J it removes 4 bases, while the gene matches leave 6 bases of the junction unaccounted for. CD4+ T cells from unexposed donors were collected before the COVID-19 pandemic (2011-2018). After more than nine days of culture, CD4+ T cells were isolated with the EasySep CD4+ T cell isolation kit. As far as cell numbers permitted, CD4+ T cells from unexposed donors were tested for reactivity against SARS-CoV-2 S and N as well as four spike pools from common cold coronaviruses. Each well held 1.5 million to 2 million PBMCs cultured in IMDM containing roughly 5% human AB serum and 10 IU/ml IL-2. Half of the culture medium was replaced with fresh IL-2-containing medium on days 3 and 7. Each peptide culture condition was generally run in triplicate replicate wells. The leukapheresis product for the unexposed donors was obtained through commercial purchase. PBMCs were isolated from leukapheresis product or whole blood by Ficoll-Paque PLUS gradient centrifugation. PBMCs were either cryopreserved at -140 degrees C or used fresh in the expansion assay. The QIAamp Micro DNA Kit was used to extract genomic DNA from the CD4+ T cells.

This clonotype originated in a human donor in good health. This receptor chain uses TRBV19 and TRBJ1-1; 11 middle bases align to TRBD1. Sequencing used CD4+ T cells from PBMCs, cultured in vitro. The DNA sequence is TGTGCCAGTAGTATATTACCCGGGACAGGGGGCACTGAAGCTTTCTTT. It translates to CASSILPGTGGTEAFF.